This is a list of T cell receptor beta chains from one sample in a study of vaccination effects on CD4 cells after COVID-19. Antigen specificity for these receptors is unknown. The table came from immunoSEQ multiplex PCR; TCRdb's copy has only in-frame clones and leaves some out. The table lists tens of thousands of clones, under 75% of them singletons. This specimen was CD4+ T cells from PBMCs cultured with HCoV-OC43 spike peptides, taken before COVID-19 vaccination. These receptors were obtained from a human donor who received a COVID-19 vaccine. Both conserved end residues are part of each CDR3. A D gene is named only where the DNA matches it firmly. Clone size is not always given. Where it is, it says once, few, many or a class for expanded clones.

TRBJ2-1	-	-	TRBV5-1	CASSLGGGVNNEQFF	TGCGCCAGCAGCTTGGGAGGGGGGGTGAACAATGAGCAGTTCTTC
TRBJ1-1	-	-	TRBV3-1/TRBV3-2	CASSPSRGGTEAFF	TGTGCCAGCAGCCCCTCGCGCGGGGGCACTGAAGCTTTCTTT
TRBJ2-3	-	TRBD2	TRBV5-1	CASSQSGGAPVTQYF	TGCGCCAGCAGCCAAAGCGGGGGGGCGCCCGTTACGCAGTATTTT
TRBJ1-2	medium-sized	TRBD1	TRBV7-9	CASSAPGQGEYGYTF	TGTGCCAGCAGCGCACCGGGACAGGGGGAATATGGCTACACCTTC
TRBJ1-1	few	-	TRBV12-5	CASAQGHLNTEAFF	TGTGCTAGCGCACAGGGACATCTGAACACTGAAGCTTTCTTT
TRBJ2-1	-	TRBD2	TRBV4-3	CASSSVTRRGGDEQFF	TGCGCCAGCAGCTCAGTGACACGGCGGGGGGGCGATGAGCAGTTCTTC
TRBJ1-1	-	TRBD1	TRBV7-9	CASSTAGTANTEAFF	TGTGCCAGCAGCACCGCCGGGACAGCGAACACTGAAGCTTTCTTT
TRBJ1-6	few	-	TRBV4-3	CASSQEGTYNSPLHF	TGCGCCAGCAGCCAGGAAGGTACCTATAATTCACCCCTCCACTTT
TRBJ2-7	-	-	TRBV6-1	CASSEMVAGEQYF	TGTGCCAGCAGTGAAATGGTAGCCGGCGAGCAGTACTTC
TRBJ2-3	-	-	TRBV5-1	CASSLGGQRTDTQYF	TGCGCCAGCAGCTTAGGCGGACAGCGCACAGATACGCAGTATTTT
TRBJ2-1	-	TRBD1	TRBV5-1	CASRRQGRRHEQFF	TGCGCCAGCAGGCGACAGGGGCGCCGCCATGAGCAGTTCTTC
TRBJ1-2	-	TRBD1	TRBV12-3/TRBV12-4	CASSYDRGYGYTF	TGTGCCAGCAGTTATGACAGGGGATATGGCTACACCTTC
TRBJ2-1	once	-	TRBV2	CASKRGSREQFF	TGTGCCAGCAAAAGGGGGAGTCGTGAGCAGTTCTTC
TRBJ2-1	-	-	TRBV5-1	CASSPTGSYNEQFF	TGCGCCAGCAGCCCCACAGGGTCCTACAATGAGCAGTTCTTC
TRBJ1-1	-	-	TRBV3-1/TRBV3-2	CASSQVVLEVNTEAFF	TGTGCCAGCAGCCAAGTCGTCCTTGAGGTGAACACTGAAGCTTTCTTT
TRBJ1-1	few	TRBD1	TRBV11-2	CASRRTGLTEAFF	TGTGCCAGCAGGCGGACAGGGTTGACTGAAGCTTTCTTT
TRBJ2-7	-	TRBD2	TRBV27	CASSSRGGNSYEQYF	TGTGCCAGCAGTTCCCGGGGGGGTAACTCCTACGAGCAGTACTTC
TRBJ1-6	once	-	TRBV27	CASSPTGSGSPLHF	TGTGCCAGCAGCCCTACAGGGTCAGGATCACCCCTCCACTTT
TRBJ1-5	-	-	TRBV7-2	CASSPRAIHQPQHF	TGTGCCAGCAGCCCCCGGGCAATACATCAGCCCCAGCATTTT
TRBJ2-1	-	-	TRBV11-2	CASSLSTVKGEQFF	TGTGCCAGCAGCTTATCCACAGTGAAAGGGGAGCAGTTCTTC
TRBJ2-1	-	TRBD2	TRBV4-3	CASSQEASGGYFSSYNEQFF	TGCGCCAGCAGCCAAGAGGCCAGCGGGGGCTACTTTAGCTCCTACAATGAGCAGTTCTTC
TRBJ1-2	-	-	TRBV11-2	CASSSRATNYGYTF	TGTGCCAGCAGCTCCAGGGCGACTAACTATGGCTACACCTTC
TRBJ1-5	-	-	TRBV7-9	CASGDPNQPQHF	TGTGCCAGCGGGGACCCTAATCAGCCCCAGCATTTT
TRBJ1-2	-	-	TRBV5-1	CASSLVDPANYGYTF	TGCGCCAGCAGCTTGGTAGATCCAGCTAACTATGGCTACACCTTC
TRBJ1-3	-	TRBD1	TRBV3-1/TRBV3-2	CASRRQGANTIYF	TGTGCCAGCAGGCGACAGGGAGCAAACACCATATATTTT
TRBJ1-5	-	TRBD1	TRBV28	CASSFRDRGMGQPQHF	TGTGCCAGCAGTTTTAGGGACAGGGGGATGGGGCAGCCCCAGCATTTT
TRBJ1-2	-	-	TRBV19	CASSIVLGRHLYGYTF	TGTGCCAGTAGTATAGTCTTGGGTCGGCATTTGTATGGCTACACCTTC
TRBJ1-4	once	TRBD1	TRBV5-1	CASSSGQGAEKLFF	TGCGCCAGCAGCTCTGGACAGGGAGCGGAAAAACTGTTTTTT